A single sample is the source of the 10 T cell receptor beta chains below, sequenced in a study of early T cells in non-severe SARS-CoV-2 infection. TCRdb called the 5' RACE reads again in MiXCR, with one record for every CDR3 protein. The sample yields tens of thousands of distinct CDR3 sequences, less than 15% seen once. Sequencing was performed on whole blood. These receptors originate from an adult who was a healthcare worker with PCR-confirmed SARS-CoV-2 infection or an uninfected control (not recorded which).

In this sample, this clonotype turned up many times. The chain joins TRBV19 to TRBJ2-5; a weak D match, TRBD2 (6 bases). V lost 4 bases and J 3 bases, leaving 9 bases between the germline ends. This CDR3 comprises 13 residues. Germline V gene data show CDR1 as LNHDA and CDR2 as SQIVND (reference sequence). CDR3 amino acids: CASSTGVEETQYF. The CDR3 coding sequence is TGTGCCAGTAGTACGGGAGTTGAAGAGACCCAGTACTTC.

By proportion, this clonotype is medium-sized. The V and J genes are TRBV6-4 and TRBJ2-3, with 11 bases aligning to TRBD2. This CDR3 region has 15 residues. V shed 3 bases and J 4 bases; nucleotides not matched to a gene: 3. Germline V gene data show CDR1 as MRHNA and CDR2 as SNTAGT. CDR3 coding DNA: TGTGCCAGCAGTGATCTAGCGGGGGGTTCAGATACGCAGTATTTT. Protein: CASSDLAGGSDTQYF.

This clonotype was picked up a small number of times. The rearrangement links TRBV28 to TRBJ2-3; a possible D gene is TRBD2 (5 bases). Germline V gene sequence: CDR1 MDHEN, CDR2 SYDVKM. The V and J ends lost 5 bases and 2 bases respectively, with 11 bases between them. This CDR3 has 14 residues. The chain's CDR3 is CASSKLEYTDTQYF. Here the CDR3 DNA reads TGTGCCAGCAGTAAACTAGAATACACAGATACGCAGTATTTT.

This clonotype has a count of ten or more. The genes are TRBV6-1 and TRBJ1-1, with a tentative D call TRBD1 (6 bases). Germline CDR1 and CDR2: MNHNS and SASEGT. The V and J ends lost 2 bases and 7 bases respectively, with 14 bases between them. The CDR3 is 14 residues long. The CDR3 protein is CASSERGRGSEAFF. In DNA, the CDR3 is TGTGCCAGCAGTGAAAGGGGCAGGGGAAGTGAAGCTTTCTTT.

This clonotype was observed a handful of times. V is TRBV6-2 or TRBV6-3 and J is TRBJ1-2; tentatively, D is TRBD1 (6 bases). CDR1 and CDR2 from the germline V gene are MNHEY and SVGEGT. The V gene lost 6 bases and the J gene lost 0 bases, with 14 bases spanning the gap. The length of the CDR3 is 15 residues. CDR3 amino acids: CASRVGTPSNYGYTF. As DNA, the CDR3 is TGTGCCAGCAGGGTCGGGACACCTTCTAACTATGGCTACACCTTC.

At least ten counts were recorded for this clonotype. V and J are TRBV11-2 and TRBJ2-7; D might be TRBD1 (7 bases). This CDR3 contains 14 residues. Per germline, CDR1 SGHAT and CDR2 FQNNGV. V shed 5 bases and J shed 5 bases, with 16 bases lying between them. The CDR3 nucleotides are TGTGCCAGCAGCCCAACAGGGGCGGGAAACGAGCAGTACTTC. Encoded protein: CASSPTGAGNEQYF.

The chain carries TRBV6-6 and TRBJ1-1; D is ambiguous. This CDR3 spans 11 amino acids. Trimming took off 5 bases at V and 7 bases at J, with 8 bases between the two ends. The germline CDR1 and CDR2 sequences are MNHNY and SVGAGI (reference sequence). The CDR3 sequence is CASSGRNEAFF. The CDR3 DNA reads TGTGCCAGCAGTGGTCGGAATGAAGCTTTCTTT.

Notes on this clonotype: A much larger clone differs by one base, so this may be a read error. The chain recombines TRBV2 with TRBJ1-1, with D possibly TRBD1 on 5 matching bases. The CDR3 runs to 12 residues. From germline, CDR1 is SNHLY and CDR2 FYNNEI. With 6 bases removed from V and 8 bases from J, the gap between germline ends came to 13 bases. The CDR3 sequence is CASRGRGWEAFF. The CDR3 nucleotides read TGTGCCAGCAGGGGACGAGGATGGGAAGCTTTCTTT.

This clonotype was picked up many times. Here the CDR3 reads CASSQEPILYNEQFF. The CDR3 nucleotides read TGTGCCAGCAGCCAAGAACCAATACTTTACAATGAGCAGTTCTTC. The chain has TRBV3-1 and TRBJ2-1; no reliable D call. The CDR3 runs to 15 residues. V lost 0 bases and J 4 bases, leaving 10 bases between the germline ends. The V gene's germline CDR1 is LGHDT and CDR2 YNNKEL (reference sequence).

The sample holds many counts of this clonotype. The CDR3 reads CASSPAVSTDTQYF. CDR3 sequence (DNA): TGTGCCAGCTCACCAGCGGTTAGCACAGATACGCAGTATTTT. The rearrangement links TRBV18 to TRBJ2-3; D unresolved. This CDR3 spans 14 amino acids. Trimming shortened V by 2 bases and J by 0 bases, and 6 bases separated the two germline ends. From germline, CDR1 is KGHSH and CDR2 LQKENI.